The 23 T cell receptor beta chains reported below all come from one sample, sequenced in a study of blood T cell repertoires in COVID-19. Measured with immunoSEQ multiplex PCR; TCRdb has only the in-frame clones, and not every one. The data contain approximately 50,000 clones, just under 90% of them singletons. The sequencing sample was made of peripheral blood. The source is a man older than 75 with active or convalescent COVID-19.

The chain couples TRBV6-5 to TRBJ2-1; TRBD1 matches at 8 bases. V shed 4 bases and J 2 bases; nucleotides not matched to a gene: 4. Germline V lookup: CDR1 MNHEY, CDR2 SVGAGI. The CDR3 has 15 amino acids. The CDR3 DNA sequence: TGTGCCAGCAGTTCTGACAGGGGAACCTACAATGAGCAGTTCTTC. This translates into CASSSDRGTYNEQFF.

This sequence joins TRBV7-2 and TRBJ1-1, with 10 bases fitting TRBD1. Germline V gives CDR1 SGHTA, CDR2 FQGNSA. Trimming removed 2 bases from V and 3 bases from J; junction bases left unmatched: 3. This CDR3 is 15 amino acids long. This CDR3 reads CASSLRQGAHTEAFF. Written as DNA, the CDR3 is TGTGCCAGCAGCTTAAGACAGGGGGCGCACACTGAAGCTTTCTTT.

This clone was seen only a few times. The gene calls are TRBV5-8 and TRBJ2-2; 7 bases are a match to TRBD2. Germline CDR1 reads SGHTS; CDR2 reads YDEGEE. V shed 3 bases and J 1 base; nucleotides not matched to a gene: 15. CDR3 length: 19 amino acids. The CDR3 DNA reads as TGTGCCAGCAGCTCACCAGGACTAGTGAGGGGAAAGAACACCGGGGAGCTGTTTTTT. As protein: CASSSPGLVRGKNTGELFF.

This clone appeared a single time. The chain combines TRBV3-1 (or the pseudogene TRBV3-2) with TRBJ1-1; 8 bases match TRBD1. The CDR3 spans 15 residues. After removal of 1 base from V and 2 bases from J, the junction contained 3 bases not matched to a gene. Looked up from germline, CDR1 is LGHDT and CDR2 is YNNKEL (reference sequence). The CDR3 region is CASSQGTGINTEAFF. The CDR3 DNA reads TGTGCCAGCAGCCAAGGGACAGGGATAAACACTGAAGCTTTCTTT.

CDR3: CASSYGGPSDTQYF. CDR3 bases: TGTGCCAGCAGTTACGGTGGGCCGTCAGATACGCAGTATTTT. The chain is built from TRBV28 and TRBJ2-3; D remains ambiguous. CDR3 size: 14 residues. Germline lookup yields CDR1 MDHEN and CDR2 SYDVKM. V was trimmed by 4 bases and J by 4 bases, leaving 12 bases between them.

The rearrangement joins TRBV9 to TRBJ1-2; no reliable D call. The V gene lost 1 base and the J gene lost 4 bases, with 14 bases spanning the gap. The germline CDR1 and CDR2 sequences are SGDLS and YYNGEE. CDR3 length: 15 amino acids. The CDR3 bases are TGTGCCAGCAGCGTAACTCTCGCGGCCTCCTATGGCTACACCTTC. Amino acid sequence: CASSVTLAASYGYTF.

The CDR3 region has the DNA TGCGCCAGCAGCTTTGAGGCGGGGGGAAACACCGGGGAGCTGTTTTTT. Protein sequence: CASSFEAGGNTGELFF. V and J are TRBV5-1 and TRBJ2-2, with TRBD2 identical over 8 bases. Losses at the gene ends were 2 bases for V and 2 bases for J; bases not matched to a gene: 5. CDR3 length equals 16 residues. Germline-derived CDR1 and CDR2 are SGHRS and YFSETQ.

This sequence joins TRBV6-5 and TRBJ2-3; 10 nucleotides line up with TRBD2. Germline CDR1 is MNHEY and CDR2 is SVGAGI. The V segment lost 2 bases and the J segment 6 bases; nucleotides outside the gene matches: 5. The length of the CDR3 is 15 residues. This CDR3 is CASSYASGGPDTQYF. CDR3 coding DNA: TGTGCCAGCAGTTACGCTAGCGGGGGACCCGATACGCAGTATTTT.

The genes are TRBV9 and TRBJ1-5; D ambiguous. CDR1 and CDR2 (germline): SGDLS, YYNGEE. V was clipped by 0 bases and J by 3 bases, with 7 bases between them. This CDR3 is built from 14 residues. DNA for the CDR3: TGTGCCAGCAGCGTAGCCGGGGTCAATCAGCCCCAGCATTTT. Translated: CASSVAGVNQPQHF.

This chain uses TRBV24-1 with TRBJ2-7; no reliable D call. There are 11 residues in the CDR3. CDR1 is KGHDR and CDR2 is SFDVKD in the germline V gene. V lost 4 bases and J lost 6, with 6 bases in between. The CDR3 nucleotides are TGTGCCACCAGTGACAATTTCGAGCAGTACTTC. This codes for CATSDNFEQYF.

The V and J genes are TRBV5-1 and TRBJ2-2, with 11 bases fitting TRBD1. The ends lost 8 bases at V and 5 bases at J; junction bases unmatched: 8. This CDR3 contains 15 residues. Germline CDR1 SGHRS, CDR2 YFSETQ. CDR3 bases: TGCGCCAGTTTGCCCCGGGACAGGGGGACCGGGGAGCTGTTTTTT. Its protein product is CASLPRDRGTGELFF.

The chain couples TRBV9 to TRBJ1-1, with 7 positions matching TRBD1. V shed 3 bases and J 13 bases; nucleotides not matched to a gene: 18. Per the germline V gene, CDR1 is SGDLS and CDR2 is YYNGEE. The CDR3 contains 15 residues. CDR3 region: CASSADGTAATWGFF. For the CDR3, the DNA is TGTGCCAGCAGCGCAGACGGGACAGCCGCAACCTGGGGTTTCTTT.

The chain uses TRBV7-9 and TRBJ1-4; D ambiguous. The germline V and J ends were trimmed by 4 bases and 7 bases, with 10 bases remaining between them. Germline CDR1 SEHNR, CDR2 FQNEAQ (reference sequence). The CDR3 length is 13 residues. CDR3: CASSSSGSEKLFF. The CDR3 DNA reads as TGTGCCAGCAGCTCGAGTGGGAGTGAAAAACTGTTTTTT.

The chain has TRBV5-8 and TRBJ1-1, with TRBD1 matching 8 bases. Trimming took 0 bases from V and 0 from J; bases not matched to a gene: 4. There are 16 residues in the CDR3. Germline V gene sequence: CDR1 SGHTS, CDR2 YDEGEE. CDR3 DNA sequence: TGTGCCAGCAGCTTGGTTCAGGGGGCGGTGAACACTGAAGCTTTCTTT. It specifies CASSLVQGAVNTEAFF.

The chain employs TRBV27 and TRBJ1-6, with D unresolved. This CDR3 region has 15 residues. Trimming removed 1 base from V and 10 bases from J, with 14 bases in between. Germline CDR1 MNHEY, CDR2 SMNVEV (reference sequence). CDR3 nucleotides: TGTGCCAGCAGTTTATTTGGCATACTCAGGTCACCCCTCCACTTT. Protein product: CASSLFGILRSPLHF.

The chain employs TRBV24-1 and TRBJ2-7, with D possibly being TRBD2 (5 bases). Trimming took 6 bases from V and 4 from J, leaving 12 bases between them. This CDR3 is built from 13 residues. Germline V lookup: CDR1 KGHDR, CDR2 SFDVKD. The CDR3 reads CATSPGGTYEQYF. The CDR3, as DNA: TGTGCCACCAGTCCCGGAGGTACTTACGAGCAGTACTTC.

This CDR3 reads CASSLGPSGAGANVLTF. In nucleotides, the CDR3 is TGTGCCAGCAGCTTAGGGCCCTCGGGAGCTGGGGCCAACGTCCTGACTTTC. The chain couples TRBV7-2 to TRBJ2-6, with D tentatively TRBD2 (6 bases). The CDR3 spans 17 residues. Germline V gene data show CDR1 as SGHTA and CDR2 as FQGNSA. Trimming shortened V by 1 base and J by 2 bases, and 12 bases separated the two germline ends.

As DNA, the CDR3 is TGTGCCAGCAGCCCTAGCGGGGGCTCCTACAATGAGCAGTTCTTC. It yields the protein CASSPSGGSYNEQFF. The chain carries TRBV7-2 and TRBJ2-1; 10 positions agree with TRBD2. CDR1 and CDR2 from the germline V gene are SGHTA and FQGNSA. This CDR3 is 15 amino acids long. V shed 5 bases and J 0 bases; nucleotides not matched to a gene: 1.

V is TRBV11-2 and J is TRBJ2-3, with TRBD1 identical over 9 bases. V trimming: 3 bases; J trimming: 5 bases; junction bases outside the gene matches: 9. The CDR3 loop spans 16 amino acids. Per the germline V gene, CDR1 is SGHAT and CDR2 is FQNNGV. Written as DNA, the CDR3 is TGTGCCAGCAGCTTCACAGGGGGCGTTGGGGGAGATACGCAGTATTTT. Translated: CASSFTGGVGGDTQYF.

The genes are TRBV2 and TRBJ1-2; no reliable D call. The germline V gene has CDR1 SNHLY and CDR2 FYNNEI. The CDR3 runs 14 residues. Trimming took 0 bases from V and 7 from J, leaving 12 bases between them. The CDR3 here is CASSEARGWSGYTF. The CDR3 bases are TGTGCCAGCAGTGAAGCGCGCGGGTGGTCTGGCTACACCTTC. Combining the CDR3 with reference TRBV2 and TRBJ1-2 gives the whole variable domain EPEVTQTPSHQVTQMGQEVILRCVPISNHLYFYWYRQILGQKVEFLVSFYNNEISEKSEIFDDQFSVERPDGSNFTLKIRSTKLEDSAMYFCASSEARGWSGYTFGSGTRLTVV.

This clone was seen just once. The chain couples TRBV6-5 to TRBJ1-2; no definite D call. This CDR3 has 14 amino acids. CDR1 MNHEY and CDR2 SVGAGI come from the germline V gene. Trimming pared 0 bases from V and 8 bases from J, leaving 13 bases between. CDR3 residues: CASSYSGVGYGYTF. CDR3 bases: TGTGCCAGCAGTTACTCGGGAGTTGGGTACGGCTACACCTTC.

The rearrangement uses TRBV18 and TRBJ1-5; TRBD1 matches 10 bases. CDR1 and CDR2 (germline): KGHSH, LQKENI. J was trimmed by 3 bases and V by 2 bases; bases with no gene match: 10. This CDR3 region has 18 residues. CDR3 sequence reads: CASSPSLPGQGFNQPQHF. DNA for the CDR3: TGTGCCAGCTCACCAAGCCTCCCGGGACAGGGGTTCAATCAGCCCCAGCATTTT.

The rearrangement links TRBV5-1 to TRBJ2-3; 13 bases are shared with TRBD2. The V gene end was trimmed by 4 bases and the J gene end by 4 bases; junction bases not matched to a gene: 3. The CDR3 consists of 15 residues. Germline CDR1 SGHRS, CDR2 YFSETQ. CDR3 residues: CASSRTSGRSDTQYF. CDR3 nucleotide sequence: TGCGCCAGCAGCCGGACTAGCGGGAGATCAGATACGCAGTATTTT.